This T cell receptor (beta chain) was found in a study of cytotoxic CD8 clonotypes in ibrutinib-treated CLL. General study results and limits: Public clonotypes, found uncommonly, either contracted or stayed stable on treatment.

From germline, CDR1 is ENHRY and CDR2 SYGVKD. The V end was cut by 7 bases, the J end by 0 bases, with 9 bases between. This CDR3 region has 13 residues. Comment on this clone: Its specificity is unknown.

Clones were read by immunoSEQ multiplex PCR, and TCRdb kept only the in-frame ones, dropping some. Here the sample spans about 130,000 clones, roughly 85% being singletons. The sequence came from a human donor with chronic lymphocytic leukemia. The material sequenced was PBMCs, taken after 24 months of ibrutinib treatment. The chain has TRBV10-3 and TRBJ1-1, with D perhaps TRBD1 (6 bases). The CDR3 spells CAITQGLNTEAFF. CDR3 nucleotide sequence: TGTGCCATCACCCAGGGGTTGAACACTGAAGCTTTCTTT.